Following are 24 T cell receptor beta chains from one sample sequenced in a study of T cells in Graves' hyperthyroidism and ophthalmopathy. TCR beta CDR3 regions were amplified from RNA transcripts. HTBI primers were used for first-round RT-PCR of the TCR CDR3. TCRdb re-called the multiplex PCR reads through MiXCR, storing one row per CDR3 protein. The sample comprises under 350,000 distinct CDR3 sequences, roughly 18% of which are singletons, and 45% to 55% rests with the top ten. The sample consisted of blood. Receptors originate from a woman between 50 and 59 years old with Graves' hyperthyroidism.

The chain links TRBV6-1 to TRBJ2-3; maybe TRBD1 (6 bases). The CDR3 spans 14 residues. V dropped 6 bases and J dropped 2 bases, with 12 bases sitting between them. Germline V lookup: CDR1 MNHNS, CDR2 SASEGT. The CDR3 bases are TGTGCCAGCAGGAGGACAGATCCCACAGATACGCAGTATTTT. This translates into CASRRTDPTDTQYF.

The chain combines TRBV19 with TRBJ2-1; D perhaps matches TRBD2 (7 bases). Trimming took off 5 bases at V and 1 base at J, with 18 bases between the two ends. This CDR3 contains 17 residues. Germline CDR1 is LNHDA and CDR2 is SQIVND (reference sequence). This CDR3 is CASSLLTGGSSYNEQFF. The CDR3 DNA reads TGTGCCAGTAGTCTTTTAACGGGGGGCAGTTCCTACAATGAGCAGTTCTTC.

The gene calls are TRBV3-1 and TRBJ1-3; D call uncertain. This CDR3 has 15 amino acids. Per the germline V gene, CDR1 is LGHDT and CDR2 is YNNKEL (reference sequence). Deletions cut 0 bases from V and 0 bases from J, with 6 bases between. CDR3 protein: CASSQDSGSGNTIYF. Written as DNA, the CDR3 is TGTGCCAGCAGCCAAGATTCGGGCTCTGGAAACACCATATATTTT.

This clonotype has ten or more counts. CDR3 nucleotides: TGTGCCAGTAGTAGGAGCTCCTACAATGAGCAGTTCTTC. This translates into CASSRSSYNEQFF. The V and J genes are TRBV19 and TRBJ2-1; D not certain. V lost 4 bases and J 0 bases, leaving 4 bases between the germline ends. In germline, CDR1 is LNHDA, CDR2 SQIVND (reference sequence). The CDR3 totals 13 residues.

This clonotype was detected many times. The chain recombines TRBV6-1 with TRBJ2-7; TRBD2 matches 8 bases. This CDR3 has 14 residues. J was trimmed by 3 bases and V by 8 bases; bases with no gene match: 9. Germline V gives CDR1 MNHNS, CDR2 SASEGT. CDR3 amino acids: CASASGGPRYEQYV. CDR3 nucleotides: TGTGCCAGCGCAAGCGGGGGCCCACGCTACGAGCAGTACGTC.

This chain links TRBV27 with TRBJ2-1, with 11 bases fitting TRBD2. J lost 2 bases, V lost 3 bases, and 12 bases had no gene match. Germline assignment: CDR1 MNHEY and CDR2 SMNVEV (reference sequence). The CDR3 is 19 amino acids. The chain's CDR3 is CASSLLAGGLWYTYNEQFF. The CDR3 DNA reads as TGTGCCAGCAGTTTGCTAGCGGGAGGTCTTTGGTATACCTACAATGAGCAGTTCTTC.

This clonotype appeared a few times. This chain links TRBV28 with TRBJ1-3; the D is unclear. CDR1 and CDR2 (germline): MDHEN, SYDVKM. The CDR3 consists of 13 residues. With 2 bases removed from V and 3 bases from J, the gap between germline ends came to 5 bases. CDR3 sequence (DNA): TGTGCCAGCAGTTTAACACTTGGAAACACCATATATTTT. It yields the protein CASSLTLGNTIYF. The full variable domain, completed using reference TRBV28 and TRBJ1-3, is DVKVTQSSRYLVKRTGEKVFLECVQDMDHENMFWYRQDPGLGLRLIYFSYDVKMKEKGDIPEGYSVSREKKERFSLILESASTNQTSMYLCASSLTLGNTIYFGEGSWLTVV.

This clonotype came up many times. The J gene is TRBJ2-3, the V gene TRBV27; no definite D call. Trimming left V 6 bases short and J 2 bases short, with 12 bases between. This CDR3 spans 14 amino acids. Germline values: CDR1 MNHEY, CDR2 SMNVEV (reference sequence). The CDR3 nucleotides are TGTGCCAGCAGACCTACGCTCAACACAGATACGCAGTATTTT. Protein sequence: CASRPTLNTDTQYF.

In this sample, this clonotype turned up many times. The chain recombines TRBV19 with TRBJ2-1; a possible D gene is TRBD1 (5 bases). V was clipped by 5 bases and J by 3 bases, with 11 bases between them. The germline V gene has CDR1 LNHDA and CDR2 SQIVND (reference sequence). This CDR3 spans 14 amino acids. In nucleotides, the CDR3 is TGTGCCAGTAGTCAGGACACCTTCTACAATGAGCAGTTCTTC. The encoded protein is CASSQDTFYNEQFF.

This clonotype was seen only a few times. The chain uses TRBV6-5 and TRBJ2-1; D call uncertain. The V gene's germline CDR1 is MNHEY and CDR2 SVGAGI. The CDR3 consists of 15 residues. V lost 2 bases to trimming and J lost 8 bases, with 16 bases between them. Written as DNA, the CDR3 is TGTGCCAGCAGTTACGGGTCAGGCACTGGGTATGAGCAGTTCTTC. It codes for CASSYGSGTGYEQFF.

This clonotype has more than one count but fewer than ten. V usage is TRBV6-2 or TRBV6-3 and J usage is TRBJ2-7; D is unresolved. Trimming left V 0 bases short and J 3 bases short, with 3 bases between. Per the germline V gene, CDR1 is MNHEY and CDR2 is SVGEGT. The CDR3 consists of 12 residues. The DNA for the CDR3 is TGTGCCAGCAGTTACTCGGTCTACGAGCAGTACGTC. Amino acids: CASSYSVYEQYV.

There are a few counts of this clonotype. The gene calls are TRBV6-5 and TRBJ1-1; D gene ambiguous. The germline V gene has CDR1 MNHEY and CDR2 SVGAGI. The length of the CDR3 is 15 residues. V gave up 0 bases and J gave up 4 bases, with 12 bases separating them. The CDR3 is CASSYSTIGSTEAFF. As DNA, the CDR3 is TGTGCCAGCAGTTACTCGACGATAGGGAGCACTGAAGCTTTCTTT.

The chain is built from TRBV5-1 and TRBJ2-3; no firm D call. The length of the CDR3 is 13 residues. V lost 4 bases, J lost 3 bases, and 9 bases lay in between. CDR1 and CDR2 from the germline V gene are SGHRS and YFSETQ. The DNA for the CDR3 is TGCGCCAGCAGCCTTACAGTAACAGATACGCAGTATTTT. Translating it yields CASSLTVTDTQYF.

V is TRBV4-1 and J is TRBJ1-1, with 8 bases identical to TRBD1. This CDR3 region has 13 residues. CDR1 is MGHRA and CDR2 is YSYEKL in the germline V gene. The V segment lost 4 bases and the J segment 5 bases; nucleotides outside the gene matches: 3. CDR3 in amino acids: CASSPYRGTEAFF. The CDR3 DNA reads TGCGCCAGCAGCCCCTACAGGGGGACTGAAGCTTTCTTT.

In this sample, this clonotype turned up many times. The gene calls are TRBV30 and TRBJ1-1, with D perhaps matching TRBD1 (6 bases). Trimming took 0 bases from V and 6 from J, leaving 11 bases between them. The CDR3 totals 13 residues. The V gene's germline CDR1 is GTSNPN and CDR2 SVGIG (reference sequence). CDR3 sequence: CAWSVSQGPEAFF. The CDR3 nucleotides are TGTGCCTGGAGTGTATCCCAGGGGCCTGAAGCTTTCTTT.

This clonotype appeared a few times. V and J are TRBV20-1 and TRBJ2-5; 8 bases line up with TRBD2. From germline, CDR1 is DFQATT and CDR2 SNEGSKA (reference sequence). J lost 2 bases, V lost 1 base, and 6 bases had no gene match. This CDR3 has 15 amino acids. The CDR3 nucleotides are TGCAGTGCTAGAGTCTCTAGCGGGTTGCAAGAGACCCAGTACTTC. Translation: CSARVSSGLQETQYF.

This clonotype was picked up a small number of times. The rearrangement uses TRBV7-2 and TRBJ2-2; D not certain. Germline assignment: CDR1 SGHTA and CDR2 FQGNSA. V was pared by 5 bases and J by 2 bases, with 12 bases between. CDR3 length: 15 amino acids. The chain's CDR3 is CASSKSVINTGELFF. The CDR3 nucleotides are TGTGCCAGCAGCAAAAGCGTTATCAACACCGGGGAGCTGTTTTTT.

The chain joins TRBV19 to TRBJ2-6; D tentatively reads TRBD1 or TRBD2 (7 bases each). The ends were cut back, 4 bases at V and 0 bases at J, with 13 bases in the middle. The CDR3 covers 17 residues. In germline, CDR1 is LNHDA, CDR2 SQIVND (reference sequence). CDR3 DNA sequence: TGTGCCAGTAGTACCAGGGGGGGAGGCTCTGGGGCCAACGTCCTGACTTTC. This sequence encodes CASSTRGGGSGANVLTF.

This clonotype was observed a few times. This rearrangement joins TRBV6-1 to TRBJ2-5; 7 bases map to TRBD1. Germline values: CDR1 MNHNS, CDR2 SASEGT. V gave up 1 base and J gave up 7 bases; unmatched junction bases: 12. The CDR3 is 16 amino acids. The CDR3 loop is CASSEDDGQARVTQYF. The CDR3 nucleotides read TGTGCCAGCAGTGAAGATGACGGACAGGCCCGCGTGACCCAGTACTTC.

This clonotype was detected ten times or more. V and J are TRBV12-3 or TRBV12-4 and TRBJ2-5; 9 bases agree with TRBD1. With 6 bases clipped from V and 4 bases from J, the junction kept 3 bases outside the gene matches. This CDR3 contains 13 residues. CDR3 region: CASRLGQGETQYF. The DNA for the CDR3 is TGTGCCAGCAGACTGGGACAGGGAGAGACCCAGTACTTC.

The CDR3 reads CASSWAGGATDTQYF. The CDR3, as DNA: TGTGCCAGCAGCTGGGCCGGGGGCGCTACGGATACGCAGTATTTT. This chain joins TRBV7-3 and TRBJ2-3; D tentatively reads TRBD1 or TRBD2 (6 bases each). The CDR3 is made up of 15 amino acids. In germline, CDR1 is SGHTA, CDR2 FQGTGA. Trimming left V 4 bases short and J 6 bases short, with 17 bases between. Full variable domain (missing parts from reference TRBV7-3 and TRBJ2-3): GAGVSQTPSNKVTEKGKYVELRCDPISGHTALYWYRQSLGQGPEFLIYFQGTGAADDSGLPNDRFFAVRPEGSVSTLKIQRTERGDSAVYLCASSWAGGATDTQYFGPGTRLTVL.

This clonotype was counted at least ten times. The rearrangement joins TRBV2 to TRBJ1-1; possible D gene TRBD1, 6 bases. V was cut by 4 bases and J by 0 bases, with 9 bases left in between. The CDR3 contains 14 residues. The germline V gene encodes CDR1 SNHLY and CDR2 FYNNEI. The DNA for the CDR3 is TGTGCCAGCAGTGTGGACAGAATGAACACTGAAGCTTTCTTT. Translation: CASSVDRMNTEAFF.

This clonotype occurred a few times. This sequence may be a read error, since a much larger clone differs from it by one base. This likely comes from a read error, as the CDR3 has no conserved phenylalanine or tryptophan at its end. This chain links TRBV28 with TRBJ1-1; D gene uncertain. This CDR3 spans 13 amino acids. V lost 7 bases and J 3 bases, leaving 12 bases between the germline ends. Per the germline V gene, CDR1 is MDHEN and CDR2 is SYDVKM. CDR3 region: CASNSAFYTEAFL. Here the CDR3 DNA reads TGTGCCAGCAACTCTGCATTTTACACTGAAGCTTTCCTT.

This clonotype showed up many times. The gene calls are TRBV10-3 and TRBJ2-1, with D tentatively TRBD2 (6 bases). This CDR3 is built from 16 residues. V lost 6 bases and J lost 3, with 18 bases in between. CDR1 and CDR2 from the germline V gene are ENHRY and SYGVKD. The CDR3: CAIRIGSLGLYNEQFF. CDR3 nucleotide sequence: TGTGCCATCAGAATCGGGAGCCTCGGTCTCTACAATGAGCAGTTCTTC.